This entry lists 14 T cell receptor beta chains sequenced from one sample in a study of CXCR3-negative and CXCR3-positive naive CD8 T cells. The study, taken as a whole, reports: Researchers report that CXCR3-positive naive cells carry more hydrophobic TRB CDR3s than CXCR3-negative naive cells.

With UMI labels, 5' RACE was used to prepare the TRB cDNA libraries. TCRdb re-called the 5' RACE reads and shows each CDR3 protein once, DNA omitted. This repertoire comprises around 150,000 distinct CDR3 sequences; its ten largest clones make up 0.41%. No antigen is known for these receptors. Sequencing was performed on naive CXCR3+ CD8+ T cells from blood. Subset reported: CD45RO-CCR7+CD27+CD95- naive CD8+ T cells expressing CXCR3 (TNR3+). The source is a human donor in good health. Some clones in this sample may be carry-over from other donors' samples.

CDR3 sequence reads: CASSTHSRPDDSYEQYF. The chain uses TRBV6-5 and TRBJ2-7; TCRdb proposes TRBD1, but this gene call is untestable without DNA. CDR1 and CDR2 from the germline V gene are MNHEY and SVGAGI. The CDR3 extends over 17 amino acids.

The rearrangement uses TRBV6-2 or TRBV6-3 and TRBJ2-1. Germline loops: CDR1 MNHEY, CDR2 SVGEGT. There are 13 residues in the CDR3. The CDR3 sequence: CASGPREYNEQFF.

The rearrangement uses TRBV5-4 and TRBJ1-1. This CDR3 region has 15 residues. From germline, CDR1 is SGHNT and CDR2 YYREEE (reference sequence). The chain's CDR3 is CASSLKDILNTEAFF.

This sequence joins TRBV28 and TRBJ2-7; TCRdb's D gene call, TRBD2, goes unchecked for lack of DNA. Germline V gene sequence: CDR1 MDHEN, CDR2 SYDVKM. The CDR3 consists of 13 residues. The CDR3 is CASSWGLTLLQYF.

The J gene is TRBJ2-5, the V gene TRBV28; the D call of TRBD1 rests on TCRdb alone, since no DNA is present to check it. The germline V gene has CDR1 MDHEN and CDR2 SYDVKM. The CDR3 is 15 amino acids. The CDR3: CASSFTPGPGETQYF.

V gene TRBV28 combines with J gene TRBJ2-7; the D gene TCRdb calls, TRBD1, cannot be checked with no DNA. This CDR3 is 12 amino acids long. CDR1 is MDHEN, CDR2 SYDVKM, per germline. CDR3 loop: CASTQGPREQYF.

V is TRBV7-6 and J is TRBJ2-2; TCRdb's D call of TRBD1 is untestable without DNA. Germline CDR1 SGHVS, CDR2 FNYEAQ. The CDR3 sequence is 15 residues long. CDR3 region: CASTQDRGNTGELFF.

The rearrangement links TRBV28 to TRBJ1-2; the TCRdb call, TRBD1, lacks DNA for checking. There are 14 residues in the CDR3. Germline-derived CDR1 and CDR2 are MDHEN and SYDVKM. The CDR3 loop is CASSFLTGRISYTF.

The CDR3 protein is CASSTGPQRTDTQYF. The rearrangement links TRBV19 to TRBJ2-3. Germline CDR1 and CDR2: LNHDA and SQIVND (reference sequence). The CDR3 totals 15 residues.

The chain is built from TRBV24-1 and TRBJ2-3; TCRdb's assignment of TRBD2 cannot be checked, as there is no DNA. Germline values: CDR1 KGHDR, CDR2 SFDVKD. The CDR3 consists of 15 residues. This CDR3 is CATSDSSGGTDTQYF.

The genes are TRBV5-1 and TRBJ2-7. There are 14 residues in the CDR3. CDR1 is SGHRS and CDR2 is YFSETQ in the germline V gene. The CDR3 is CASSGDVGSYEQYF.

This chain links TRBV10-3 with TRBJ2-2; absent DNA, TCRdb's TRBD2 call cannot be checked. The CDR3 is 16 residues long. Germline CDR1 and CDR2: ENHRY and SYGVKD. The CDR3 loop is CAISEGGLADTGELFF.

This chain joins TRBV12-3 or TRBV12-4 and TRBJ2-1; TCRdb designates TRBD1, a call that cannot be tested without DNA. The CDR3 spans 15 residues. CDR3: CASSSDRESDLEQFF.

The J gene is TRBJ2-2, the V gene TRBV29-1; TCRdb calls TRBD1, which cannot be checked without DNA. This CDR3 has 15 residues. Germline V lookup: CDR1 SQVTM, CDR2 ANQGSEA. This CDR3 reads CSVAGTGRTTGELFF.